This T cell receptor (beta chain) stems from a study of a mutant IDH1 vaccine in newly diagnosed glioma (dated by TCRdb to 2020 to 2022). Study-level background: Across visits V03 through V10, patients got a total of eight vaccinations, given in weeks 1, 3, 5, 7, 11, 15, 19 and 23. Vaccination started 4-6 weeks after radiotherapy alone, or was given together with temozolomide cycles in the groups whose treatment included chemotherapy. Of the 32 patients who were treated, about 60% were male and approximately 38% were female, and the mean age was roughly 40 years. Prior to enrollment, patients had been given standard therapy consisting of radiotherapy alone, temozolomide alone, or radiochemotherapy with temozolomide, with the combination given to most patients. Peripheral blood was drawn at six visits: V03 (baseline), V05, V07, V10, V12 and V13. Longitudinal TCRB deep sequencing was performed for 25 to 30 treated patients wherever samples were available for exploratory analyses. General conclusions and limits of the study: According to the authors, sample limitations meant that analyses of patient blood samples could not be reproduced. No apparent relationship was observed between pseudoprogression and alterations in the top peripheral T cell clonotypes detected by TCRB sequencing. Immune responses induced by the vaccine were seen in around 93% of patients across multiple MHC alleles. Availability determined which PBMC samples were chosen for TCRB deep sequencing.

Reading the label with the study, this specimen's time point is: week 23, last vaccination. Each vaccine dose, consisting of 300 ug of a 20-mer mutant IDH1 peptide in Montanide, was administered subcutaneously with topical imiquimod. The donors had newly diagnosed IDH1-mutant astrocytomas of WHO grade 3 or 4 that showed loss of nuclear ATRX. The samples were drawn from NOA16, a multicentre, single-arm, open-label phase I trial in Germany that tested a mutant IDH1 peptide vaccine in humans for the first time. Genomic DNA for TCRB sequencing was isolated from EDTA blood with the DNeasy Blood and Tissue Kit. V loses 1 base, J loses 1 base, and the germline ends lie 7 bases apart. From the germline V gene, CDR1 is MGHRA and CDR2 is YSYEKL. Including the terminal cysteine and phenylalanine, the CDR3 comprises 14 residues. The sequence is cut down to CDR3 DNA, 42 bases in frame from base 1. In the case of this clone: Its recognized antigen is unknown. Per-base qualities were not stored, and no clone one base away is much larger.

The protocol used for the library was the immunoSEQ multiplex PCR assay. The hsTCRB Kit was used according to the manufacturer's protocol to amplify rearranged TCR beta chain sequences. Sequencing of TCRB libraries was carried out on an Illumina MiSeq. The original methods were these. The kit vendor's proprietary platform handled demultiplexing, trimming and gene mapping. TCRdb mirrors the immuneACCESS table, restricted to in-frame sequences. Some clones are absent from its copies; in checked studies, under half trace to an unresolved V gene, and the reason for the others is unknown. From that table come the V and J calls and clone size; the DNA was used to work out D and trimming. The sample contains around 40,000 clones, 78% of them found a single time. Roughly 6.3% of the sample rests with the top ten.

Here the sequenced sample was PBMCs, taken from a glioma patient whose treatment included an IDH1 peptide vaccine. The receptor was isolated from a woman between 40 and 50 years old with glioma. Some clones in this sample may be carry-over from other donors' samples. The chain joins TRBV4-1 to TRBJ1-1, with the D gene not confidently named. This receptor carries the CDR3 CASSQVEGNTEAFF. The sequenced DNA is TGCGCCAGCAGCCAAGTCGAGGGGAACACTGAAGCTTTCTTT.